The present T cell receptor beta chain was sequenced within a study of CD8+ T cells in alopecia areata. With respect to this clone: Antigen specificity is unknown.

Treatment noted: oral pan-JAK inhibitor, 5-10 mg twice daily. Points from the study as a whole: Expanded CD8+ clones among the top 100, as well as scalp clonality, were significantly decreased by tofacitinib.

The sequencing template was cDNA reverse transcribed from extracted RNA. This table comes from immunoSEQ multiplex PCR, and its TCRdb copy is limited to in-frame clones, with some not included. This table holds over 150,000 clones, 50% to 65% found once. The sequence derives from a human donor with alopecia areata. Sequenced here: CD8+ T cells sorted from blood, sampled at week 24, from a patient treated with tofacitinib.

The CDR3 reads CASSFGETGWNIQYF. Written as DNA, the CDR3 is TGTGCCAGCAGCTTTGGGGAGACAGGATGGAACATTCAGTACTTC. The chain couples TRBV7-9 to TRBJ2-4, with a tentative D call TRBD1 (6 bases). The CDR3 totals 15 residues. Germline V gene sequence: CDR1 SEHNR, CDR2 FQNEAQ (reference sequence). V dropped 3 bases and J dropped 7 bases, with 16 bases sitting between them.